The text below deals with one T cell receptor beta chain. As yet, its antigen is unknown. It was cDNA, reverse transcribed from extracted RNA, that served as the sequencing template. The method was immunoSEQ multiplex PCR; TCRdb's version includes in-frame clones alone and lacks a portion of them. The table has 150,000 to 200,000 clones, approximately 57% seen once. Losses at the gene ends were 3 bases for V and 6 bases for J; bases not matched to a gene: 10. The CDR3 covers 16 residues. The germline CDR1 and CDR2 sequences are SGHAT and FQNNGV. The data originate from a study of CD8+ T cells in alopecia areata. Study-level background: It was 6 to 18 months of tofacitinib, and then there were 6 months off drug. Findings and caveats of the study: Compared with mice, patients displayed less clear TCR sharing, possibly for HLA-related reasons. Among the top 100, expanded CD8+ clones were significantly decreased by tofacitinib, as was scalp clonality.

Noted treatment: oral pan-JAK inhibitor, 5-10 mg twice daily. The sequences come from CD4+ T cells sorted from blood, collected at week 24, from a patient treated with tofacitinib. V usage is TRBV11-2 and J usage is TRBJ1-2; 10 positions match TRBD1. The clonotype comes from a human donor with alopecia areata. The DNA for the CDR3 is TGTGCCAGCAGCTTGCGGACAGGGGGTAGAATTGATGGCTACACCTTC. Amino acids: CASSLRTGGRIDGYTF.